These 17 T cell receptor beta chains originate from one sample sequenced in a study of T cell repertoires in cytomegalovirus infection. For these receptors, no antigen is known. In TCRdb, the reads were re-called with MiXCR into one record per CDR3 protein. The data hold a few hundred thousand distinct CDR3 sequences, with roughly a fifth observed a single time. The sample here was cultured PBMCs, taken from culture after CMV antigen stimulation. These receptors came from a human donor in good health (CMV status not recorded). Some clones in this sample may be carry-over from other donors' samples.

This clonotype was observed many times. V is TRBV7-2 and J is TRBJ1-1; D remains unclear. V dropped 4 bases and J dropped 1 base, with 7 bases sitting between them. Germline V gene data show CDR1 as SGHTA and CDR2 as FQGNSA. This CDR3 comprises 13 residues. The chain's CDR3 is CASSYGTNTEAFF. The DNA for the CDR3 is TGTGCCAGCAGCTACGGTACGAACACTGAAGCTTTCTTT.

This clonotype has just a few counts. The V gene is TRBV11-2, the J gene TRBJ2-1; TRBD1 matches at 9 bases. This CDR3 has 15 amino acids. The J segment lost 4 bases and the V segment lost 5 bases, leaving 6 bases of the junction unmatched. Germline CDR1 and CDR2: SGHAT and FQNNGV. In DNA form, the CDR3 reads TGTGCCAGCAGCCTAGGGACAGGGATTTACAATGAGCAGTTCTTC. Its translation is CASSLGTGIYNEQFF.

This clonotype was observed a handful of times. The genes are TRBV4-3 and TRBJ1-2; D is ambiguous. Germline V CDR1 and CDR2: LGHNA, YSLEER. This CDR3 spans 14 amino acids. The V and J ends lost 3 bases and 8 bases respectively, with 16 bases between them. CDR3 loop: CASSHSSGVGGYTF. The CDR3 coding sequence is TGCGCCAGCAGCCACTCCAGTGGAGTCGGGGGCTACACCTTC.

This clonotype was seen ten or more times. V is TRBV11-3 and J is TRBJ2-5; a weak D match, TRBD1 (6 bases). V lost 5 bases to trimming and J lost 4 bases, with 14 bases between them. Germline V gene sequence: CDR1 SGHNT, CDR2 YENEEA. This CDR3 has 14 amino acids. CDR3 DNA sequence: TGTGCCAGCAGCCCCACAGGGTTTCGAGAGACCCAGTACTTC. Translated, it gives CASSPTGFRETQYF.

This clonotype was seen a handful of times. This chain joins TRBV7-9 and TRBJ2-1, with 9 bases matching TRBD2. This CDR3 is built from 17 residues. Unmatched junction bases numbered 9, after V lost 4 bases and J lost 2 bases. The germline gives CDR1 SEHNR, CDR2 FQNEAQ (reference sequence). As DNA, the CDR3 is TGTGCCAGCAGCTCAGGGACTAGCCAGAAGGCCTACAATGAGCAGTTCTTC. As protein: CASSSGTSQKAYNEQFF.

The V call is TRBV7-6, the J call TRBJ2-5; D might be TRBD2 (5 bases). Trimming removed 4 bases at V and 4 bases at J, with 13 bases between. Germline lookup yields CDR1 SGHVS and CDR2 FNYEAQ. This CDR3 spans 14 amino acids. The CDR3, as DNA: TGTGCCAGCAGCTCGCGACAAGGGAGAGAGACCCAGTACTTC. Protein: CASSSRQGRETQYF.

This clonotype was recorded a few times. This chain connects TRBV6-2 or TRBV6-3 to TRBJ2-7, with D uncertain. Germline values: CDR1 MNHEY, CDR2 SVGEGT. V gave up 6 bases and J gave up 0 bases, with 9 bases separating them. CDR3 length: 13 residues. CDR3 coding DNA: TGTGCCAGCAGGCTTGGAAGCTCCTACGAGCAGTACTTC. Translating gives CASRLGSSYEQYF.

This chain connects TRBV20-1 to TRBJ2-7; 14 nucleotides match TRBD2. Germline CDR1 reads DFQATT; CDR2 reads SNEGSKA (reference sequence). The CDR3 runs 16 residues. Trimming cost V 6 bases and J 6 bases; bases outside gene matches: 13. The CDR3 protein is CSADNPGLAGAGEQYF. The CDR3 nucleotides are TGCAGTGCCGATAATCCGGGACTAGCGGGAGCGGGCGAGCAGTACTTC.

This clonotype appeared many times. The chain joins TRBV12-3 or TRBV12-4 to TRBJ1-3, with TRBD1 identical over 8 bases. Trimming took 6 bases from V and 2 from J; bases not matched to a gene: 0. CDR3 size: 13 residues. This CDR3 reads CASRTGAGNTIYF. DNA for the CDR3: TGTGCCAGCAGGACAGGGGCTGGAAACACCATATATTTT.

This clonotype was picked up a small number of times. The chain joins TRBV7-9 to TRBJ1-2, with a tentative D call TRBD1 (5 bases). Per germline, CDR1 SEHNR and CDR2 FQNEAQ (reference sequence). The CDR3 has 15 amino acids. V dropped 1 base and J dropped 1 base, with 10 bases sitting between them. The CDR3 region is CASSLGGSINYGYTF. CDR3 nucleotides: TGTGCCAGCAGCTTAGGGGGCAGCATTAACTATGGCTACACCTTC.

The table lists this clonotype with a few counts. The chain employs TRBV6-2 or TRBV6-3 and TRBJ2-1; D is perhaps TRBD2 (5 bases). CDR1 and CDR2 (germline): MNHEY, SVGEGT. Trimming left V 6 bases short and J 7 bases short, with 7 bases between. This CDR3 is 11 amino acids long. The CDR3 reads CASRLGNEQFF. DNA for the CDR3: TGTGCCAGCAGACTAGGGAATGAGCAGTTCTTC.

This clonotype was seen many times. The chain uses TRBV7-2 and TRBJ2-1; TRBD1 aligns across 8 bases. The CDR3 totals 15 residues. V was pared by 5 bases and J by 2 bases, with 5 bases of the junction left unmatched. The germline V gene encodes CDR1 SGHTA and CDR2 FQGNSA. The CDR3 DNA sequence: TGTGCCAGCAGCATCGGGACAGGACCCTACAATGAGCAGTTCTTC. The encoded protein is CASSIGTGPYNEQFF.

The chain has TRBV7-9 and TRBJ1-1; D unresolved. The V end lost 5 bases, the J end lost 4 bases, and 11 bases lay between the germline ends. There are 13 residues in the CDR3. Germline values: CDR1 SEHNR, CDR2 FQNEAQ (reference sequence). The CDR3 is CASSQEWITEAFF. The CDR3, as DNA: TGTGCCAGCAGCCAAGAGTGGATCACTGAAGCTTTCTTT.

This clonotype appeared a few times. The chain employs TRBV12-3 or TRBV12-4 and TRBJ1-4; D perhaps matches TRBD1 (6 bases). The length of the CDR3 is 14 residues. V was cut by 7 bases and J by 1 base, with 10 bases left in between. The CDR3 nucleotides are TGTGCCAGCAAAACAGGGAGAACTAATGAAAAACTGTTTTTT. This gives the protein CASKTGRTNEKLFF.

This chain links TRBV6-2 or TRBV6-3 with TRBJ1-1; maybe TRBD1 (5 bases). The length of the CDR3 is 15 residues. V shed 1 base and J shed 4 bases, with 13 bases lying between them. Looked up from germline, CDR1 is MNHEY and CDR2 is SVGEGT. CDR3 bases: TGTGCCAGCAGTTACTTTCAAGGGGCCGGCACTGAAGCTTTCTTT. This encodes CASSYFQGAGTEAFF.

This clonotype was recorded at least ten times. The rearrangement uses TRBV28 and TRBJ2-1; 10 bases are shared with TRBD2. The J segment lost 0 bases and the V segment lost 2 bases, leaving 10 bases of the junction unmatched. CDR1 and CDR2 from the germline V gene are MDHEN and SYDVKM. This CDR3 has 19 amino acids. The CDR3 nucleotides are TGTGCCAGCAGTTTAAACAGCGGGAGGGCTACTAGCTCCTACAATGAGCAGTTCTTC. Translated, it gives CASSLNSGRATSSYNEQFF.

This clonotype was recorded a few times. This chain connects TRBV7-2 to TRBJ1-6; D gene unclear. The CDR3 runs to 12 residues. V lost 5 bases, J lost 7 bases, and 6 bases lay in between. Germline-derived CDR1 and CDR2 are SGHTA and FQGNSA. For the CDR3, the DNA is TGTGCCAGCAGCCTTTACAATTCACCCCTCCACTTT. Its protein is CASSLYNSPLHF. The variable domain in full, completed from reference TRBV7-2 and TRBJ1-6, reads GAGVSQSPSNKVTEKGKDVELRCDPISGHTALYWYRQSLGQGLEFLIYFQGNSAPDKSGLPSDRFSAERTGGSVSTLTIQRTQQEDSAVYLCASSLYNSPLHFGNGTRLTVT.